The rows below give T cell receptor beta chains drawn from one sample of a study of shared clonotypes between healthy human individuals. The repertoire was sequenced with immunoSEQ multiplex PCR; TCRdb's copy has only in-frame clones and lacks some. The table shows 2 million to 3 million clones, with 80% to 95% occurring only once. Sequenced: naive CD4+ T cells from PBMCs. Receptors originate from a man aged 18-30 years in good health. Some clones in this sample may be carry-over from other donors' samples. Each CDR3 is given with its conserved first and last residue. A D gene is named only where the DNA matches it firmly. Clone size appears in some rows only: once, few, many, or a class for an expanded clone.

DNA	CDR3	size	J	D	V
TGTGCCAGCAGCTTATTCTTGGGACTCAATGAGCAGTTCTTC	CASSLFLGLNEQFF	NA	TRBJ2-1	NA	TRBV7-9
TGTGCCTGGAGTGTAGGATTAGCGGGAGTTCAAGAGACCCAGTACTTC	CAWSVGLAGVQETQYF	NA	TRBJ2-5	TRBD2	TRBV30
TGTGCCAGCAGCTTGAGGGAAGATGAAGCTTTCTTT	CASSLREDEAFF	few	TRBJ1-1	NA	TRBV7-9
TGCGCCAGCAGCCAAGATCCGGGGAGCAACCGGGAAAAACTGTTTTTT	CASSQDPGSNREKLFF	NA	TRBJ1-4	NA	TRBV4-3
TGCGCCAGCAGCCAAGGGGGGGACAGGAATCAGCCCCAGCATTTT	CASSQGGDRNQPQHF	NA	TRBJ1-5	TRBD1	TRBV4-1
TGTGCCAGCAGCCTAGCCGCAACAGGGGGGTACGAGCAGTACTTC	CASSLAATGGYEQYF	NA	TRBJ2-7	TRBD1	TRBV28
TGTGCCAGCAGCGTGGGGACTAGCGGCACCTACAATGAGCAGTTCTTC	CASSVGTSGTYNEQFF	NA	TRBJ2-1	TRBD2	TRBV5-4
TGCGCCAGCAGCCAAGATATGGCTAGCGGGAGGAAACGCACAGATACGCAGTATTTT	CASSQDMASGRKRTDTQYF	NA	TRBJ2-3	TRBD2	TRBV4-3
TGTGCCTGGGGGTTGGGTCAGAGCGGGTACAATGAGCAGTTCTTC	CAWGLGQSGYNEQFF	NA	TRBJ2-1	NA	TRBV30
TGTGCCAGCAGCCCGGGACTAGCGGGAGGGAGGCCCCAGTACTTC	CASSPGLAGGRPQYF	NA	TRBJ2-5	TRBD2	TRBV4-2
TGTGCCAGCTCGGAAGCGGGAGGGCAGGATACGCAGTATTTT	CASSEAGGQDTQYF	NA	TRBJ2-3	TRBD2	TRBV28
TGTGCCAGCAGTGAAGCGACCAACTTGGGACCCCAGCATTTT	CASSEATNLGPQHF	NA	TRBJ1-5	NA	TRBV2
TGTGCCAGCACCGAACGGGGCGGGAGACTCCTTGAGCAGTTCTTC	CASTERGGRLLEQFF	NA	TRBJ2-1	TRBD2	TRBV28
TGTGCCAGCAGTTCTCCGGGACTAGCGGGAGTTGGCGAGCAGTACTTC	CASSSPGLAGVGEQYF	NA	TRBJ2-7	TRBD2	TRBV28
TGTGCCAGCAGCTTAGCGCTTCTCAGACACGAGCAGTACTTC	CASSLALLRHEQYF	once	TRBJ2-7	NA	TRBV7-8
TGTGCCAGTAGTCTCCTCCTGTCTCAGCCCCAGCATTTT	CASSLLLSQPQHF	NA	TRBJ1-5	NA	TRBV19